This TCR beta chain comes out of a study of T cell changes during pregnancy in multiple sclerosis. Germline loops: CDR1 SGHTA, CDR2 FQGNSA. V shed 1 base and J shed 6 bases, with 13 bases lying between them. This CDR3 has 15 residues. This clone appeared once. Sequencing used immunoSEQ multiplex PCR; TCRdb keeps in-frame clones, though not all of them. In the table there are around 110,000 clones, roughly 90% of which are singletons. J is TRBJ1-5 and V is TRBV7-2, with D possibly matching TRBD1 (6 bases). The sequence was obtained from a female donor with multiple sclerosis, enrolled in a pregnancy study. This specimen consisted of peripheral blood, obtained after pregnancy. The CDR3 DNA is TGTGCCAGCAGCTTAGGGGGGCGGCTACTTCAGCCCCAGCATTTT. Residues: CASSLGGRLLQPQHF.